Below, 24 T cell receptor beta chains from the same sample are listed, as sequenced in a study of Tregs in tolerant kidney transplant recipients. Profiled with immunoSEQ multiplex PCR; TCRdb holds only in-frame clones, not every one. The specimen's table records some 29,000 clones. Recipients received nonmyeloablative bone marrow transplants from related graft donors, with transient mixed chimerism. The input for sequencing was CD4+ T cells from blood (PBMCs), taken 24 months after the transplant. These receptors were obtained from a human patient who received a combined kidney and bone marrow transplant. Some T cells may have come from the graft donor.

Worth noting for this clone: With the read ending 3 residues before the CDR3 end, the germline J gene is used to fill in that end. This chain uses TRBV14 with TRBJ2-1; 8 bases are a match to TRBD2. Germline CDR1 SGHDN, CDR2 FVKESK. This CDR3 is 18 amino acids long. V trimming: 0 bases; J trimming: 5 bases; junction bases outside the gene matches: 12. The DNA read from the CDR3 is TGTGCCAGCAGCCAAGAGGGGGGTTTAGCGGGACTAAACAATGAG. This codes for CASSQEGGLAGLNNE. The full CDR3 protein is CASSQEGGLAGLNNEQFF.

For this clone: The read ends 3 residues before the CDR3 terminus; that terminus is restored from the germline J gene. The J gene is TRBJ2-5, the V gene TRBV7-2, with TRBD2 identical over 11 bases. Germline CDR1 SGHTA, CDR2 FQGNSA. Trimming removed 5 bases from V and 5 bases from J; junction bases left unmatched: 7. The CDR3 has 15 amino acids. CDR3 DNA, as far as it was read: TGTGCCAGCAGCCCATTAGCGGGAGGGCGGGAGACC. Protein: CASSPLAGGRET. The complete CDR3 reads CASSPLAGGRETQYF.

A remark on this clone: The missing CDR3 end, 3 residues past where the read stops, is filled in from the germline J gene. The V and J genes are TRBV10-3 and TRBJ1-1; D not resolved. V lost 7 bases, J lost 6 bases, and 12 bases lay in between. The CDR3 loop spans 12 amino acids. Germline V gene data show CDR1 as ENHRY and CDR2 as SYGVKD. The CDR3 region is CAIKVAGSEAFF. CDR3 DNA, as far as it was read: TGTGCCATCAAGGTGGCAGGTTCTGAA.

As for this clone: The read halts 3 residues ahead of the CDR3 end, with the missing end drawn from the germline J gene. The chain combines TRBV20-1 with TRBJ2-1, with a tentative D call TRBD2 (5 bases). The CDR3 contains 13 residues. Trimming took off 4 bases at V and 5 bases at J, with 12 bases between the two ends. Germline values: CDR1 DFQATT, CDR2 SNEGSKA (reference sequence). CDR3 DNA (partial): TGCAGTGCTAAAAAAGCGGCGAACAATGAG. Amino acids: CSAKKAANNE. The full-length CDR3 reads as CSAKKAANNEQFF.

As regards this clone: Read coverage stops 3 residues before the CDR3 terminus; the germline J gene supplies the remainder. The chain links TRBV10-3 to TRBJ2-3, with TRBD2 identical over 10 bases. CDR1 is ENHRY and CDR2 is SYGVKD in the germline V gene. The CDR3 totals 15 residues. CDR3 in amino acids: CAISESGLAGATQYF. The DNA read from the CDR3 is TGTGCCATCAGTGAGTCAGGCCTAGCGGGAGCCACG.

About this clone: From the germline J gene comes the end of the CDR3, since the read stops 3 residues before it. The J gene is TRBJ2-1, the V gene TRBV6-2 or TRBV6-3; 13 nucleotides agree with TRBD2. This CDR3 has 17 residues. The V gene end was trimmed by 6 bases and the J gene end by 3 bases; junction bases not matched to a gene: 8. Germline values: CDR1 MNHEY, CDR2 SVGEGT. The CDR3 region is CASRHRGLAGLYNEQFF. The DNA read from the CDR3 is TGTGCCAGCAGGCATAGGGGACTAGCGGGACTCTACAATGAG.

In regard to this clone: The read ends 3 residues shy of where the CDR3 ends; the end is completed using the germline J gene. The genes are TRBV30 and TRBJ2-1; D possibly corresponds to TRBD1 (6 bases). This CDR3 is 15 amino acids long. Trimming stripped 0 bases from V and 8 bases from J, with 17 bases between. Germline V CDR1 and CDR2: GTSNPN, SVGIG (reference sequence). CDR3 DNA (partial): TGTGCCTGGAGTGTACATGGCCAGGGGATCTATGAG. The encoded protein is CAWSVHGQGIYE. The whole CDR3 protein reads CAWSVHGQGIYEQFF.

On this clone itself: The read ends 3 residues before the CDR3 terminus; that terminus is restored from the germline J gene. The J gene is TRBJ2-1, the V gene TRBV7-2; the match to TRBD2 covers 7 bases. The CDR3 covers 16 residues. The V gene's germline CDR1 is SGHTA and CDR2 FQGNSA. After removal of 0 bases from V and 3 bases from J, the junction contained 5 bases not matched to a gene. Incomplete CDR3 DNA: TGTGCCAGCAGCTTAGCAGGCCTAGCGGTCTACAATGAG. Protein product: CASSLAGLAVYNE. The whole CDR3 region reads CASSLAGLAVYNEQFF.

On this clone itself: Read data end 3 residues before the CDR3 end; the end is taken from the germline J gene. The rearrangement links TRBV5-4 to TRBJ1-3, with D perhaps TRBD1 (5 bases). CDR3 length equals 15 residues. V lost 0 bases and J lost 1, with 8 bases in between. CDR1 is SGHNT and CDR2 is YYREEE in the germline V gene (reference sequence). CDR3: CASSLARGSGNTIYF. Partial CDR3 DNA: TGTGCCAGCAGCTTGGCCCGGGGGTCTGGAAACACC.

Notes on this clone: The CDR3 goes on 3 residues after the read ends, and that part is filled in from the germline J gene. The rearrangement links TRBV10-2 to TRBJ1-3; perhaps TRBD1 as D (5 bases). The CDR3 is made up of 14 amino acids. In germline, CDR1 is WSHSY, CDR2 SAAADI. Trimming pared 3 bases from V and 3 bases from J, leaving 9 bases between. Incomplete CDR3 DNA: TGCGCCAGCAGTGATGTGGGGCTTGGAAACACC. It specifies CASSDVGLGNT. The full CDR3 is CASSDVGLGNTIYF.

Of note for this clone: The read halts 3 residues ahead of the CDR3 end, with the missing end drawn from the germline J gene. This sequence joins TRBV19 and TRBJ1-1; 9 bases align to TRBD1. The CDR3 extends over 15 amino acids. From germline, CDR1 is LNHDA and CDR2 SQIVND (reference sequence). V shed 11 bases, J shed 1 base, and the junction held 11 bases outside the gene matches. The CDR3 here is CAFLGTGRSNTEAFF. Partial CDR3 DNA: TGTGCCTTCCTCGGGACAGGGCGATCGAACACTGAA. Supplemented by reference TRBV19 and TRBJ1-1, the full variable domain reads DGGITQSPKYLFRKEGQNVTLSCEQNLNHDAMYWYRQDPGQGLRLIYYSQIVNDFQKGDIAEGYSVSREKKESFPLTVTSAQKNPTAFYLCAFLGTGRSNTEAFFGQGTRLTVV.

Partial CDR3 DNA: TGTGCCAGCAGCTTTCAGGGATCGGGCGAAAAA. Translating it yields CASSFQGSGEK. The full CDR3 sequence reads CASSFQGSGEKLFF. This chain links TRBV11-2 with TRBJ1-4, with a possible D match to TRBD1 (5 bases). Coverage ceases 3 residues before the CDR3 finishes, and the germline J gene fills in the end. This CDR3 is 14 amino acids long. Germline CDR1 SGHAT, CDR2 FQNNGV. Between the trimmed V and J ends, which lost 3 bases and 8 bases, there was a span of 13 bases.

To note about this clone: The sequenced fragment ends 3 residues before the CDR3 boundary, so the rest is inferred from the germline J gene. This chain connects TRBV5-1 to TRBJ2-1, with 11 bases matching TRBD2. CDR3 length: 15 amino acids. Losses at the gene ends were 4 bases for V and 6 bases for J; bases not matched to a gene: 6. The V gene's germline CDR1 is SGHRS and CDR2 YFSETQ. The chain's CDR3 is CASSQGLADVNEQFF. CDR3 DNA, as far as it was read: TGCGCCAGCAGCCAGGGACTAGCGGACGTCAATGAG.

Worth noting for this clone: The observed sequence ends 3 residues before the CDR3 terminus, with the missing tail filled in from the germline J gene. The V gene is TRBV5-6, the J gene TRBJ2-3; TRBD2 aligns across 7 bases. Germline V gene data show CDR1 as SGHDT and CDR2 as YYEEEE. V shed 4 bases and J 0 bases; nucleotides not matched to a gene: 5. The CDR3 spans 15 residues. The CDR3 loop reads CASSRPSGSTDTQYF. The CDR3 bases that were read are TGTGCCAGCAGCAGGCCTAGCGGCAGCACAGATACG.

In the case of this clone: The observed sequence ends 3 residues before the CDR3 terminus, with the missing tail filled in from the germline J gene. This chain joins TRBV11-2 and TRBJ2-1; 13 bases line up with TRBD2. This CDR3 region has 15 residues. The V segment lost 5 bases and the J segment 4 bases; nucleotides outside the gene matches: 2. Germline CDR1 SGHAT, CDR2 FQNNGV. CDR3 protein: CASSTLAGGYNEQFF. The DNA read from the CDR3 is TGTGCCAGCAGCACACTAGCGGGAGGGTACAATGAG.

Notes on this clone: Sequencing ends 3 residues short of the CDR3 end; the germline J gene provides the rest. The chain has TRBV20-1 and TRBJ2-3; TRBD1 matches 7 bases. The CDR3 is 13 residues long. V shed 6 bases, J shed 0 bases, and the junction held 3 bases outside the gene matches. Germline CDR1 DFQATT, CDR2 SNEGSKA (reference sequence). The CDR3 loop reads CSASTGSTDTQYF. CDR3 DNA, as far as it was read: TGCAGTGCCTCGACAGGGAGCACAGATACG.

CDR3 protein: CASSILANPGEQYF. The CDR3 bases that were read are TGTGCCAGTAGTATCTTAGCGAACCCCGGCGAG. This chain uses TRBV19 with TRBJ2-7; possible D gene TRBD2, 5 bases. The read gets to within 3 residues of the CDR3 end, and the germline J gene fills in the rest. Germline V gives CDR1 LNHDA, CDR2 SQIVND (reference sequence). The CDR3 loop spans 14 amino acids. V shed 3 bases and J shed 6 bases, with 15 bases lying between them. The variable domain in full, with the rest retrieved from reference TRBV19 and TRBJ2-7, is DGGITQSPKYLFRKEGQNVTLSCEQNLNHDAMYWYRQDPGQGLRLIYYSQIVNDFQKGDIAEGYSVSREKKESFPLTVTSAQKNPTAFYLCASSILANPGEQYFGPGTRLTVT.

Points on this clone: Read coverage stops 3 residues before the CDR3 terminus; the germline J gene supplies the remainder. This chain joins TRBV10-3 and TRBJ1-4; TRBD1 agrees at 8 bases. V shed 0 bases, J shed 8 bases, and the junction held 5 bases outside the gene matches. Germline CDR1 ENHRY, CDR2 SYGVKD. There are 15 residues in the CDR3. The CDR3 DNA, read in part, is TGTGCCATCAGTGAGTCGATACAGGGGGAGGAAAAA. Its protein is CAISESIQGEEK. The CDR3 reads in full as CAISESIQGEEKLFF.

Turning to this clone: The CDR3 end falls 3 residues outside the read, so it is completed with the germline J gene. V gene TRBV7-8 combines with J gene TRBJ1-2; TRBD1 might be the D (5 bases). The CDR3 sequence is 12 residues long. Trimming cost V 0 bases and J 6 bases, with 5 bases left between them. CDR1 and CDR2 from the germline V gene are SGHVS and FQNEAQ. The sequenced part of the CDR3 DNA is TGTGCCAGCAGCTTAGCAGGGGATGGC. This gives the protein CASSLAGDG. The whole CDR3 is CASSLAGDGYTF. Complete variable domain (other parts from reference TRBV7-8 and TRBJ1-2): GAGVSQSPRYKVAKRGQDVALRCDPISGHVSLFWYQQALGQGPEFLTYFQNEAQLDKSGLPSDRFFAERPEGSVSTLKIQRTQQEDSAVYLCASSLAGDGYTFGSGTRLTVV.

A remark on this clone: The sequence runs out 3 residues before the end of the CDR3; the remainder is reconstructed from the germline J gene. The chain couples TRBV6-7 to TRBJ2-7, with TRBD1 identical over 9 bases. TRBV6-7 is placed among ORFs of uncertain function. The CDR3 runs to 15 residues. The V segment lost 8 bases and the J segment 2 bases; nucleotides outside the gene matches: 10. CDR3 bases read: TGTGCCAGCGTCCAGGGGGGACAGGGCGCCTACGAG. The encoded protein is CASVQGGQGAYE. The complete CDR3 sequence is CASVQGGQGAYEQYF.

CDR3: CSVPQGGKTEAFF. CDR3 DNA, as far as it was read: TGCAGTGTTCCACAGGGTGGAAAGACTGAA. The rearrangement links TRBV20-1 to TRBJ1-1, with D possibly being TRBD1 (6 bases). The read terminates 3 residues before the CDR3 end, so the remaining end is supplied by the germline J gene. V shed 7 bases and J shed 5 bases, with 17 bases lying between them. The V gene's germline CDR1 is DFQATT and CDR2 SNEGSKA (reference sequence). The CDR3 contains 13 residues.

As for this clone: The read is 3 residues too short to cover the CDR3 end, so that end is filled in from the germline J gene. The rearrangement joins TRBV20-1 to TRBJ2-1; TRBD1 agrees at 9 bases. This CDR3 has 16 amino acids. CDR1 is DFQATT and CDR2 is SNEGSKA in the germline V gene (reference sequence). V lost 6 bases and J lost 5; bases outside the gene matches: 14. The CDR3 DNA, read in part, is TGCAGTGCCCGCGCCAGATTCGGGACAGGGAACAATGAG. Translated, it gives CSARARFGTGNNE. The full CDR3 protein reads CSARARFGTGNNEQFF.

About this clone itself: With the read ending 3 residues before the CDR3 end, the germline J gene is used to fill in that end. This chain connects TRBV7-2 to TRBJ2-1; 9 bases align to TRBD1. The V segment lost 5 bases and the J segment 6 bases; nucleotides outside the gene matches: 8. The CDR3 has 15 amino acids. From germline, CDR1 is SGHTA and CDR2 FQGNSA. The CDR3: CASSPQGARINEQFF. The covered CDR3 bases are TGTGCCAGCAGCCCACAGGGGGCGCGAATCAATGAG.

A remark on this clone: The read ends 3 residues before the CDR3 terminus; that terminus is restored from the germline J gene. The rearrangement uses TRBV20-1 and TRBJ2-7, with TRBD1 matching 7 bases. The CDR3 is 14 amino acids. The trim removed 5 bases at V and 0 bases at J, leaving 7 bases unmatched. CDR1 and CDR2 from the germline V gene are DFQATT and SNEGSKA (reference sequence). CDR3 sequence: CSARHRDSSYEQYF. CDR3 DNA (partial): TGCAGTGCTCGACATCGGGACAGCTCCTACGAG.